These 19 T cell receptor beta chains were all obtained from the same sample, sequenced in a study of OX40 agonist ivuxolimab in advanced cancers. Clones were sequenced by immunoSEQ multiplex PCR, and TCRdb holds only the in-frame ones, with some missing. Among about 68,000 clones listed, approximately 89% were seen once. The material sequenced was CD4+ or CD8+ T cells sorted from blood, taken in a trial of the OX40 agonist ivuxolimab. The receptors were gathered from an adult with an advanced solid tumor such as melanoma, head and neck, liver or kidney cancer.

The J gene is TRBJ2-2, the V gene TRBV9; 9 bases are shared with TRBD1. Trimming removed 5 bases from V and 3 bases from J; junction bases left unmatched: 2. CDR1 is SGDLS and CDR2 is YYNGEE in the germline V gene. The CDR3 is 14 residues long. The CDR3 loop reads CASRRQGDTGELFF. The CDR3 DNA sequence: TGTGCCAGCAGGCGACAGGGGGACACCGGGGAGCTGTTTTTT.

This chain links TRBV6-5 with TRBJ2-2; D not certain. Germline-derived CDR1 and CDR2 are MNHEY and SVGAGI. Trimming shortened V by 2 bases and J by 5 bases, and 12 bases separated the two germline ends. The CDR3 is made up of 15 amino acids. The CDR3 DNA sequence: TGTGCCAGCAGTTACGGGCCTCTCCCGACCGGGGAGCTGTTTTTT. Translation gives CASSYGPLPTGELFF.

The CDR3 loop reads CASSQGPGLNVYGYTF. CDR3 nucleotides: TGCGCCAGCAGCCAAGGACCTGGATTGAATGTTTATGGCTACACCTTC. The chain links TRBV4-1 to TRBJ1-2, with D hard to call. Per germline, CDR1 MGHRA and CDR2 YSYEKL. The CDR3 totals 16 residues. The ends were cut back, 1 base at V and 5 bases at J, with 17 bases in the middle.

The CDR3 bases are TGTGCCAGCAGGGAGCTCGGGCGTGGCACAGATACGCAGTATTTT. Translating it yields CASRELGRGTDTQYF. The J gene is TRBJ2-3, the V gene TRBV6-5; D remains ambiguous. Trimming shortened V by 6 bases and J by 1 base, and 14 bases separated the two germline ends. Germline CDR1 is MNHEY and CDR2 is SVGAGI. The CDR3 covers 15 residues.

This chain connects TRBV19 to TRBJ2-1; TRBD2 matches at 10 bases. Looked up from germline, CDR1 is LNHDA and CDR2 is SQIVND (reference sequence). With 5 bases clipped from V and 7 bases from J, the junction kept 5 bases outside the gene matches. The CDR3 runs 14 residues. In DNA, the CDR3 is TGTGCCAGTAGTGTAGCGGGAGGTGGGAATGAGCAGTTCTTC. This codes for CASSVAGGGNEQFF.

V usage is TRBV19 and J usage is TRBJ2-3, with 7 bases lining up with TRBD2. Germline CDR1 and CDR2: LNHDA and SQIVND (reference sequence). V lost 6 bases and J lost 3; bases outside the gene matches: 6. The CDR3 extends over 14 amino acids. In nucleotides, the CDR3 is TGTGCCAGTAGCCCCCTACTAGCGACAGATACGCAGTATTTT. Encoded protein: CASSPLLATDTQYF.

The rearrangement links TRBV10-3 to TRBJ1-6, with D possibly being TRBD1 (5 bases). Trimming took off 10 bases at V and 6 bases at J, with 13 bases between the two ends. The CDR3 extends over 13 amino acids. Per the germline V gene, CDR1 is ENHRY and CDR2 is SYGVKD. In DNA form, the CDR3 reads TGTGCCAGCCAGGGTCCGGGTAATTCACCCCTCCACTTT. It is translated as CASQGPGNSPLHF.

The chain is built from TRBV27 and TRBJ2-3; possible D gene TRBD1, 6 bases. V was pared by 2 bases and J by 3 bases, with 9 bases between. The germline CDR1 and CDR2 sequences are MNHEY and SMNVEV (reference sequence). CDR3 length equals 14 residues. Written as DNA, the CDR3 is TGTGCCAGCAGTTTAGGGCAGGGGACAGATACGCAGTATTTT. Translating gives CASSLGQGTDTQYF.

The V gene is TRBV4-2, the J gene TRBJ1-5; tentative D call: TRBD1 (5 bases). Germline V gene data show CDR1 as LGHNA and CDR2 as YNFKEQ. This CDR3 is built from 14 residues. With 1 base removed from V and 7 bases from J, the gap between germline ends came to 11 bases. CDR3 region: CASSQVPGRQPQHF. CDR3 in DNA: TGTGCCAGCAGCCAAGTTCCAGGGCGCCAGCCCCAGCATTTT.

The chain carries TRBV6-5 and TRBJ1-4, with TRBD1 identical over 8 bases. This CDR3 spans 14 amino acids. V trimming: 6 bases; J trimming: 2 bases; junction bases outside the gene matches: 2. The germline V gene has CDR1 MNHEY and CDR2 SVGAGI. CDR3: CASRRQGTNEKLFF. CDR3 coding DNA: TGTGCCAGCAGGCGACAGGGGACTAATGAAAAACTGTTTTTT.

CDR3 nucleotide sequence: TGTGCCAGCAGCCCGCTCCCTAGCGGCCTAGAGACCCAGTACTTC. Protein: CASSPLPSGLETQYF. The V gene is TRBV7-3, the J gene TRBJ2-5, with 7 bases fitting TRBD2. The CDR3 is 15 amino acids. Germline V gene sequence: CDR1 SGHTA, CDR2 FQGTGA. Germline trimming cut 5 bases from V and 4 bases from J; bases unmatched to any gene: 10. Variable domain in full (rest from reference TRBV7-3 and TRBJ2-5): GAGVSQTPSNKVTEKGKYVELRCDPISGHTALYWYRQSLGQGPEFLIYFQGTGAADDSGLPNDRFFAVRPEGSVSTLKIQRTERGDSAVYLCASSPLPSGLETQYFGPGTRLLVL.

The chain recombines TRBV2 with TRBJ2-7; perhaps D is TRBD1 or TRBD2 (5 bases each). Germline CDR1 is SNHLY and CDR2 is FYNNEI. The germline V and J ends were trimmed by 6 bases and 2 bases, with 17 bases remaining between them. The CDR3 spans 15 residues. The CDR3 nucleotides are TGTGCCAGCAGGAGGGAAAAGGGGTTTGCCTACGAGCAGTACTTC. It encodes CASRREKGFAYEQYF.

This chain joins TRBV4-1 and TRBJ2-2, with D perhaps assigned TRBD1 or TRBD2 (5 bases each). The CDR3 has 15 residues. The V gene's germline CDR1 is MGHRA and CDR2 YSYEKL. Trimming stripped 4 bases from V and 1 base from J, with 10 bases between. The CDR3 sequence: CASSPSGRNTGELFF. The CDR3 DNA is TGCGCCAGCAGCCCCTCGGGACGGAACACCGGGGAGCTGTTTTTT.

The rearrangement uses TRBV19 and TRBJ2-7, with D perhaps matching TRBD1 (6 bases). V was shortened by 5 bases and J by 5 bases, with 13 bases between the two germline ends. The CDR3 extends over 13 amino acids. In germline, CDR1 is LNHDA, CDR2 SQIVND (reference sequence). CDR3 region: CASSLNRAHEQYF. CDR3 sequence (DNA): TGTGCCAGTAGTCTAAACAGGGCACACGAGCAGTACTTC.

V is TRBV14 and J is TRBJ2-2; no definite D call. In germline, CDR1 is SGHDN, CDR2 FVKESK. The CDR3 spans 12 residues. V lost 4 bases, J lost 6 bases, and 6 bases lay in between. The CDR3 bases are TGTGCCAGCAGCCGGAAATCCGGGGAGCTGTTTTTT. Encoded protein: CASSRKSGELFF.

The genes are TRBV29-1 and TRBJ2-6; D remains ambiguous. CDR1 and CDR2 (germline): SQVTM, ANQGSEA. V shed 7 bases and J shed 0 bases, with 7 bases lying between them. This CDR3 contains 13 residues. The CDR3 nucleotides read TGCAGCGGGCGTGACTCTGGGGCCAACGTCCTGACTTTC. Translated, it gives CSGRDSGANVLTF.

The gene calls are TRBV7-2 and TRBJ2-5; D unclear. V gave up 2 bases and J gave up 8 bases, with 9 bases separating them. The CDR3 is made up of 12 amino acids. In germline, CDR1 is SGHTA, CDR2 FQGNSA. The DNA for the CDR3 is TGTGCCAGCAGCTTAAGTCAGTACACCCAGTACTTC. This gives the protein CASSLSQYTQYF.

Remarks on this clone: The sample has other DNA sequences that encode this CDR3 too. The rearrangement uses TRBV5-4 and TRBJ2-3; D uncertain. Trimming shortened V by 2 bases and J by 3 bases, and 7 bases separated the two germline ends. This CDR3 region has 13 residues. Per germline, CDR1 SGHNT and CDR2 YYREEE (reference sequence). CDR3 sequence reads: CASSFGGTDTQYF. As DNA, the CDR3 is TGTGCCAGCAGCTTCGGCGGAACAGATACGCAGTATTTT.

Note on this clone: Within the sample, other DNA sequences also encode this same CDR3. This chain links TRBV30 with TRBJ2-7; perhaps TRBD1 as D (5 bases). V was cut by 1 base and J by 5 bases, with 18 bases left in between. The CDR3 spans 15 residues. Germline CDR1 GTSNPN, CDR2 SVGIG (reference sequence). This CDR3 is CAWSAPKGRENEQYF. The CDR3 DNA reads TGTGCCTGGAGTGCCCCGAAGGGCAGGGAAAACGAGCAGTACTTC.